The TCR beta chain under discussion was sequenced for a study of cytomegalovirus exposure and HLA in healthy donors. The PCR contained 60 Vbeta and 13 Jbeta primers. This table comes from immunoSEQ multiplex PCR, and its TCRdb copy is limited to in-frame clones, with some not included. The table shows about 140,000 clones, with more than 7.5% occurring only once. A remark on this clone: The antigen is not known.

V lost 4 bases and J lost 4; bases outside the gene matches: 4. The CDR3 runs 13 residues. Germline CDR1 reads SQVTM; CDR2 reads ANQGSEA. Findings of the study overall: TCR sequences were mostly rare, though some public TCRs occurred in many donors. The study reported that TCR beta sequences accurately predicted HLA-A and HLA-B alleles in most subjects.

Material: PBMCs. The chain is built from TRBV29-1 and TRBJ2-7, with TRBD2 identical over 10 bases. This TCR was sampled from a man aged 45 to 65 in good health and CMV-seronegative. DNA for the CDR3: TGCAGCGTTGGACTAGCGGGCGTATACGAGCAGTACTTC. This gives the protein CSVGLAGVYEQYF.